This TCR beta chain was profiled in a study of immune heterogeneity within non-small cell lung tumors. For the study at large: Of all tumors, 4 turned out to be squamous cell carcinomas, some 10 were non-squamous carcinomas and 1 was not otherwise specified.

The template consisted of bulk tumor genomic DNA, with 600 ng used per sample. Multiple widely separated biopsies were taken from each primary tumor at surgery. The cohort was untreated, with newly diagnosed non-small cell lung cancer undergoing curative surgery. Every donor was a newly diagnosed non-small cell lung cancer patient having surgery with curative intent. Unmatched junction bases numbered 10, after V lost 6 bases and J lost 0 bases. The CDR3 runs 16 residues. The TCR beta CDR3 region was amplified by multiplex PCR employing 32 V and 13 J primers. TCRdb used MiXCR to reprocess the multiplex PCR reads, holding one entry per CDR3 protein. The table has about 15,000 distinct CDR3 sequences, about 31% seen once; the top ten hold about 16%. This clonotype was seen at least ten times. Its specificity is not known. Points from the study as a whole: Tumor sites in a patient shared identical dominant CDR3 beta clonotypes and also carried site-unique high-frequency clones.

Input material: lung tumor tissue. The chain carries TRBV12-3 or TRBV12-4 and TRBJ1-1, with TRBD1 matching 7 bases. This clonotype was sampled from a woman in her fifties or sixties with non-small cell lung cancer. CDR3 nucleotides: TGTGCCAGCAGGCGACCGGGACAGTTCGTGAACACTGAAGCTTTCTTT. Its protein product is CASRRPGQFVNTEAFF.